This TCR beta chain was captured by sequencing in a study of blood T cell repertoires in COVID-19. Study-level information: Acute and convalescent COVID-19 samples came from the United States, Italy and Spain. Sources were T cells, B-cell-depleted T cells, or PBMCs; the material itself was cDNA or gDNA.

Per the original data handling: Amplifying reference gene primers gave estimates of nucleated cell counts. The repertoire was sequenced with immunoSEQ multiplex PCR; TCRdb's copy has only in-frame clones and lacks some. The V and J calls and the clone size are those of that table, but D and trimming were determined from the DNA. The data contain tens of thousands of clones, 80% to 90% of them singletons. CDR1 SQVTM and CDR2 ANQGSEA come from the germline V gene. This CDR3 spans 15 amino acids. V lost 7 bases to trimming and J lost 5 bases; unmatched junction nucleotides: 11. The source is a woman aged 50 to 60 with acute or convalescent COVID-19. The sample consisted of peripheral blood. This sequence joins TRBV29-1 and TRBJ2-7; 13 bases align to TRBD2. The chain's CDR3 is CSARETSGRYDEQYF. The CDR3 region has the DNA TGCAGCGCCCGGGAGACTAGCGGGAGGTACGACGAGCAGTACTTC.